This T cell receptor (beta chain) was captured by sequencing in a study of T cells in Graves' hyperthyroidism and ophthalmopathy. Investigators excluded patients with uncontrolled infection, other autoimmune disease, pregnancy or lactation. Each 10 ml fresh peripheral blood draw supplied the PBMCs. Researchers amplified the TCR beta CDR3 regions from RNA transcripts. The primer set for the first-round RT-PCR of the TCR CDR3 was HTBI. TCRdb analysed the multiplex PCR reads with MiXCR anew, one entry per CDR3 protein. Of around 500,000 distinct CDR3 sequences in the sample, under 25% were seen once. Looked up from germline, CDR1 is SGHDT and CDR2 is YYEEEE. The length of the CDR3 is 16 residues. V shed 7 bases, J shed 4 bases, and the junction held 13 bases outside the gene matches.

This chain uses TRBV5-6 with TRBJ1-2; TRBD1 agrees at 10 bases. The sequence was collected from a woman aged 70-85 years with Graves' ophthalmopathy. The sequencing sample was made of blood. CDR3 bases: TGTGCCAGCTCTGCGGGACAGGGGCCGTCTGTCTATGGCTACACCTTC. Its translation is CASSAGQGPSVYGYTF.